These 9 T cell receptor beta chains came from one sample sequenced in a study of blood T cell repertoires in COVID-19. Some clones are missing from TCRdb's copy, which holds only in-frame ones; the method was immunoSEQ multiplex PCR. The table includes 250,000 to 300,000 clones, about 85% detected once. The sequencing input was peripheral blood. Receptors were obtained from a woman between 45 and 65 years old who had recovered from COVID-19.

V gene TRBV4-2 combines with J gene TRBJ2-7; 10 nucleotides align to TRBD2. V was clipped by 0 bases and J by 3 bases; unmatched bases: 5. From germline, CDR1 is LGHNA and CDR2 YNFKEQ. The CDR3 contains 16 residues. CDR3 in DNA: TGTGCCAGCAGCCAAGACTGGACTAGCGGTGGCTACGAGCAGTACTTC. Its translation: CASSQDWTSGGYEQYF.

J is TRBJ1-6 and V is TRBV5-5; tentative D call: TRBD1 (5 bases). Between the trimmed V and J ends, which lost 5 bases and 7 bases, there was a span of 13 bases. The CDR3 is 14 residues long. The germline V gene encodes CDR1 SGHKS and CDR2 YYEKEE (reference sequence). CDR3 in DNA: TGTGCCAGCAGGGCCTGGGAGGGGAATTCACCCCTCCACTTT. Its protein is CASRAWEGNSPLHF.

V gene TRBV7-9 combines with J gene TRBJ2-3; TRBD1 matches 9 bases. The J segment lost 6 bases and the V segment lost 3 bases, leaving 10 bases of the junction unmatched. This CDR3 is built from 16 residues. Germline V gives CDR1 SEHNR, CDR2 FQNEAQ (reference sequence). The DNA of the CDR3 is TGTGCCAGCAGCTTGGTACAGGGGGCGGGATGGGATACGCAGTATTTT. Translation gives CASSLVQGAGWDTQYF.

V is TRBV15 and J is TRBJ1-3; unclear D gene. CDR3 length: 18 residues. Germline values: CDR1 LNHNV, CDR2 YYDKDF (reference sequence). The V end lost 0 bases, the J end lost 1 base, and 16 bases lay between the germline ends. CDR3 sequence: CATSRDRSGGLSGNTIYF. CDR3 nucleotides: TGTGCCACCAGCAGAGACAGGAGTGGAGGTTTATCTGGAAACACCATATATTTT.

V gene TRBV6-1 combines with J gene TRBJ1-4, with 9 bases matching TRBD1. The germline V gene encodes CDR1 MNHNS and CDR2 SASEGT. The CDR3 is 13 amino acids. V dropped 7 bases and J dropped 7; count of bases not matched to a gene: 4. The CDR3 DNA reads TGTGCCAGCATCCTGGACAGGGGTGAAAAACTGTTTTTT. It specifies CASILDRGEKLFF.

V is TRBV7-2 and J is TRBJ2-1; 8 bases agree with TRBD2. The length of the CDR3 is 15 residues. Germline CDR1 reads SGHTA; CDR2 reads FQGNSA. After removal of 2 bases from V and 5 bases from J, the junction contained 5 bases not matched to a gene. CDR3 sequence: CASSLQAGVHNEQFF. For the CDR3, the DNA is TGTGCCAGCAGCTTACAAGCGGGAGTTCACAATGAGCAGTTCTTC.

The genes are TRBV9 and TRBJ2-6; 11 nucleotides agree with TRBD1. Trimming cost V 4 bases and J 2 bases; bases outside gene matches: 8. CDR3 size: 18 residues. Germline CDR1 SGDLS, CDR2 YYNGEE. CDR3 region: CASSPRDRGLAGANVLTF. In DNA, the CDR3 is TGTGCCAGCAGCCCGAGGGACAGGGGGTTAGCTGGGGCCAACGTCCTGACTTTC. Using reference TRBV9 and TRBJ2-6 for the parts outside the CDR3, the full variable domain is DSGVTQTPKHLITATGQRVTLRCSPRSGDLSVYWYQQSLDQGLQFLIQYYNGEERAKGNILERFSAQQFPDLHSELNLSSLELGDSALYFCASSPRDRGLAGANVLTFGAGSRLTVL.

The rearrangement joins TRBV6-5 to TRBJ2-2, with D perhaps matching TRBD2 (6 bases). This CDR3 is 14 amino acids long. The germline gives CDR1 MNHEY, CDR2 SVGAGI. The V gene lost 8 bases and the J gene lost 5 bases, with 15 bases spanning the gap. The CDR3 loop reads CASGGPSRTGELFF. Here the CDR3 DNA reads TGTGCCAGCGGAGGGCCCTCGAGGACCGGGGAGCTGTTTTTT.

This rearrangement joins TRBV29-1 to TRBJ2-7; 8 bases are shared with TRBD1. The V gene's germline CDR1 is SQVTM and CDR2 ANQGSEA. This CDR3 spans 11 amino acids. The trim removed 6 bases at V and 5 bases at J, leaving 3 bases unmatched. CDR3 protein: CSVSTGDEQYF. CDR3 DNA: TGCAGCGTATCGACAGGGGACGAGCAGTACTTC.